This T cell receptor beta chain was profiled in a study of CD8 T cells in Susac syndrome (dated by TCRdb to about 2019). Describing the broader study: Among the Susac syndrome patients who were sequenced, clinically active disease was present in about six and clinical remission was observed in roughly eight. Susac syndrome patients were therapy-naive, on corticosteroids (some also receiving IVIg), or on IVIg alone at blood withdrawal. The study used repertoire sequencing to test whether antigen drove CD8+ T cell activation and differentiation in Susac syndrome. CD8+ T cell repertoire clonality was compared between about a dozen healthy donors, roughly 14 Susac syndrome patients and around 15 multiple sclerosis patients. Summary of the overall study and its limitations: CD8+ repertoires in Susac syndrome showed clonal expansion, which was highest in CD8+ TEMRA cells and was greater in clinically active patients than in remitting patients. In the total CD8+ and CD8+ TEMRA repertoires, roughly 15 and five Susac-specific public clones, respectively, were identified. The TCR sequencing and HLA analysis was acknowledged to have included a relatively small number of individuals.

As regards this clonotype: Its antigen is not yet known. Base qualities are not at hand, and no much larger clone is one base apart.

RNA was extracted with the RNeasy kit and 0.5 to 1 ug was reverse transcribed using random hexamers. The immunoSEQ multiplex PCR assay, which covers 54 Vbeta and 13 Jbeta segments, was used to amplify TCR beta CDR3 regions. To correct PCR amplification bias, a synthetic template baseline was used for both primer optimization and computational correction. On the study's bioinformatics: Reads were assigned to V, D and J genes according to IMGT and analyzed in immunoSEQ Analyzer, with only productive sequences retained. To calculate clonality, Shannon entropy was normalized by log2 of the number of productive unique sequences and then subtracted from one. For each patient and control, public and private clones were evaluated within the 100 most prevalent clones. Clones were defined as Susac-specific if absent from the healthy and MS cohorts, from around 1,000 published viral clones and from other ImmuneACCESS disease sequences. TCRdb's own reprocessing of the public reads used fastp at Q25 and MiXCR and kept productive beta chains. Rows matching on CDR3 protein sequence are summarized as one entry with the most common DNA and genes. These V and J calls derive from TCRdb rather than the authors' analysis. The sample records some 96,000 distinct CDR3 sequences, around 95% of which are singletons. 0.3% to 0.35% of the sample is in the top ten clones.

Peripheral blood CD8+ and CD4+ T cells from healthy donors, Susac syndrome patients and multiple sclerosis patients were profiled by high-throughput TCR beta sequencing. Recently defined diagnostic criteria for definite or probable disease were met by the Susac syndrome patients. Bulk CD8+ and CD4+ T cells were purified by magnetic negative isolation, whereas CD8+ TEMRA cells were enriched by FACS. Blood was collected in EDTA tubes and processed within 24 hours, with PBMCs isolated through density gradient centrifugation. PBMCs intended for TCR sequencing were cryopreserved in liquid nitrogen and thawed later in a water bath at 37 degrees C. A purity of at least 90% was achieved for sorted or isolated CD4+, CD8+ and CD8+ TEMRA cells. The V end gives up 5 bases and the J end 0 bases, leaving 1 base in the junction not matched to a gene. Per the germline V gene, SQVTM is the CDR1 and ANQGSEA is the CDR2. The CDR3 spans 12 residues, from the cysteine through the phenylalanine. Only the CDR3 portion is preserved as DNA: 36 bases, with reading frame beginning at the first base.

Sequencing used CD8+ T cells from PBMCs. This TCR was sampled from a human donor with Susac syndrome. The chain employs TRBV29-1 and TRBJ2-7; TRBD1 fits 7 bases in the junction. Here is the DNA: TGCAGCGTTCGGACAGGCTCCTACGAGCAGTACTTC. Protein translation: CSVRTGSYEQYF.